This T cell receptor (beta chain) was recorded in a study of CD8 T cells in Susac syndrome. TCR beta was sequenced from blood CD8+ and CD4+ T cells. The controls, all healthy donors, were matched for age and sex. The CD8+ and CD4+ T cells were negatively isolated, with the TEMRA cells enriched by FACS. Reverse transcription of 0.5 to 1 ug RNA was performed with random hexamers. The immunoSEQ assay covered 54 Vbeta and 13 Jbeta segments for CDR3. TCRdb called the immunoSEQ multiplex PCR reads again in MiXCR, with one record for every CDR3 protein. The sample shows approximately 120,000 distinct CDR3 sequences, 90% to 98% of them seen only once. Trimming took 5 bases from V and 9 from J, leaving 11 bases between them. The CDR3 has 12 amino acids.

The chain couples TRBV12-3 or TRBV12-4 to TRBJ2-1; D possibly corresponds to TRBD2 (5 bases). The specimen sequenced was CD4+ T cells from PBMCs. This sequence originates from a human donor in good health. The CDR3 spells CASSPDSGEQFF. As DNA, the CDR3 is TGTGCCAGCAGTCCGGACTCGGGTGAGCAGTTCTTC.